One and the same sample provided the 18 T cell receptor beta chains below, sequenced in a study of blood T cells in healthy people across ages. With a J-beta primer mix and a sample-barcoded 5' primer, a second PCR ran about 7 to 12 cycles. TCRdb reprocessed the 5' RACE reads via MiXCR and lists one record per CDR3 protein. In the table there are roughly 2 million distinct CDR3 sequences, 49% of which are singletons. What was sequenced was blood. These receptors were collected from a woman aged 40 to 55 in good health.

This clonotype occurred a few times. The chain carries TRBV6-2 or TRBV6-3 and TRBJ2-1, with TRBD2 identical over 8 bases. The CDR3 is made up of 16 amino acids. In germline, CDR1 is MNHEY, CDR2 SVGEGT. With 5 bases clipped from V and 4 bases from J, the junction kept 10 bases outside the gene matches. The DNA of the CDR3 is TGTGCCAGCAGTCTCAACTGGGGCGGGGGGTACAATGAGCAGTTCTTC. Its protein product is CASSLNWGGGYNEQFF.

The chain has TRBV7-2 and TRBJ2-1; a possible D gene is TRBD2 (5 bases). The V gene's germline CDR1 is SGHTA and CDR2 FQGNSA. The ends were cut back, 1 base at V and 6 bases at J, with 16 bases in the middle. This CDR3 is 16 amino acids long. CDR3 in amino acids: CASSLGIERYINEQFF. The CDR3 coding sequence is TGTGCCAGCAGCTTAGGTATCGAGCGGTATATCAATGAGCAGTTCTTC. The full variable domain, rest sourced from reference TRBV7-2 and TRBJ2-1, is GAGVSQSPSNKVTEKGKDVELRCDPISGHTALYWYRQSLGQGLEFLIYFQGNSAPDKSGLPSDRFSAERTGGSVSTLTIQRTQQEDSAVYLCASSLGIERYINEQFFGPGTRLTVL.

The chain uses TRBV5-4 and TRBJ1-2; 7 bases are a match to TRBD1. V lost 1 base to trimming and J lost 5 bases; unmatched junction nucleotides: 5. The CDR3 loop spans 14 amino acids. Germline assignment: CDR1 SGHNT and CDR2 YYREEE (reference sequence). The CDR3 DNA sequence: TGTGCCAGCAGCTTGTTAGGGGGCTCATATGGCTACACCTTC. This codes for CASSLLGGSYGYTF.

This rearrangement joins TRBV28 to TRBJ1-1; D might be TRBD1 (6 bases). The CDR3 has 14 residues. Per the germline V gene, CDR1 is MDHEN and CDR2 is SYDVKM. The V end was cut by 5 bases, the J end by 3 bases, with 13 bases between. CDR3 protein: CASSGQSLDTEAFF. The CDR3 DNA reads TGTGCCAGCAGTGGACAGAGTCTAGACACTGAAGCTTTCTTT.

This clonotype was seen more than once but under ten times. This sequence joins TRBV4-3 and TRBJ2-1; 14 bases are a match to TRBD2. CDR1 and CDR2 from the germline V gene are LGHNA and YSLEER. This CDR3 is 15 amino acids long. The V segment lost 6 bases and the J segment 5 bases; nucleotides outside the gene matches: 3. DNA of the CDR3: TGCGCCAGCAGAGGGACTAGCGGGGGAAACAATGAGCAGTTCTTC. Translated: CASRGTSGGNNEQFF.

This clonotype was seen a few times. V and J are TRBV6-6 and TRBJ2-7; 7 bases match TRBD2. Germline values: CDR1 MNHNY, CDR2 SVGAGI (reference sequence). The CDR3 is made up of 12 amino acids. The CDR3 is CAMGGTSYEQYF. CDR3 coding DNA: TGTGCGATGGGGGGGACTTCCTACGAGCAGTACTTC.

This clonotype was observed a handful of times. The chain combines TRBV28 with TRBJ1-2; possible D gene TRBD1, 6 bases. Germline V gene sequence: CDR1 MDHEN, CDR2 SYDVKM. Trimming shortened V by 8 bases and J by 3 bases, and 10 bases separated the two germline ends. The CDR3 totals 12 residues. The CDR3, as DNA: TGTGCCAGCGAAGGGGGTCACTATGGCTACACCTTC. Translation gives CASEGGHYGYTF.

In DNA, the CDR3 is TGCAGCGTTGGGGGGGGACAGGGATCCCACGAGCAGTACTTC. Its protein product is CSVGGGQGSHEQYF. The J gene is TRBJ2-4, the V gene TRBV29-1, with 9 bases lining up with TRBD1. The assigned J gene may be wrong: the sequence end matches TRBJ2-7 better. The germline V gene encodes CDR1 SQVTM and CDR2 ANQGSEA. CDR3 size: 14 residues.

The chain couples TRBV9 to TRBJ2-1, with TRBD2 matching 15 bases. The V segment lost 5 bases and the J segment 4 bases; nucleotides outside the gene matches: 4. CDR3 length equals 16 residues. Germline assignment: CDR1 SGDLS and CDR2 YYNGEE. The CDR3 spells CASSVGTSGGYNEQFF. DNA of the CDR3: TGTGCCAGCAGTGTTGGGACTAGCGGGGGGTACAATGAGCAGTTCTTC.

This clonotype has just one count. The chain recombines TRBV5-5 with TRBJ2-7; D may be TRBD1 (5 bases). The CDR3 contains 14 residues. V was pared by 0 bases and J by 7 bases, with 14 bases between. Germline V gene data show CDR1 as SGHKS and CDR2 as YYEKEE (reference sequence). CDR3 sequence reads: CASSLGWGPGEQYF. The CDR3 DNA follows: TGTGCCAGCAGCTTGGGATGGGGCCCCGGGGAGCAGTACTTC.

In its sample, this clonotype was seen a few times. The chain couples TRBV7-3 to TRBJ1-2; no clear D. V was cut by 6 bases and J by 4 bases, with 18 bases left in between. This CDR3 spans 15 amino acids. The germline gives CDR1 SGHTA, CDR2 FQGTGA. CDR3: CASSLQPGEAYGYTF. In DNA form, the CDR3 reads TGTGCCAGCAGTTTACAACCTGGGGAGGCCTATGGCTACACCTTC.

This rearrangement joins TRBV7-2 to TRBJ2-7; the D gene is possibly TRBD2 (5 bases). This CDR3 comprises 13 residues. Germline loops: CDR1 SGHTA, CDR2 FQGNSA. The V end was cut by 5 bases, the J end by 1 base, with 9 bases between. In DNA, the CDR3 is TGTGCCAGCAGCAAACGGGGATCCTACGAGCAGTACTTC. Its translation: CASSKRGSYEQYF.

The V gene is TRBV2, the J gene TRBJ2-3, with D uncertain. CDR3 length: 14 amino acids. In germline, CDR1 is SNHLY, CDR2 FYNNEI. Trimming left V 8 bases short and J 0 bases short, with 12 bases between. CDR3 region: CASQAAPSTDTQYF. CDR3 sequence (DNA): TGTGCCAGCCAGGCAGCGCCTAGCACAGATACGCAGTATTTT.

J is TRBJ2-1 and V is TRBV28; 8 bases agree with TRBD2. This CDR3 is built from 21 residues. CDR1 and CDR2 from the germline V gene are MDHEN and SYDVKM. The ends lost 3 bases at V and 4 bases at J; junction bases unmatched: 23. This CDR3 reads CASSLPPSILAGGLRYNEQFF. CDR3 sequence (DNA): TGTGCCAGCAGTTTGCCCCCGTCCATCTTGGCGGGGGGCCTGCGGTACAATGAGCAGTTCTTC.

The chain carries TRBV24-1 and TRBJ2-1; 12 nucleotides line up with TRBD1. CDR1 is KGHDR, CDR2 SFDVKD, per germline. J lost 12 bases, V lost 2 bases, and 4 bases had no gene match. This CDR3 comprises 14 residues. CDR3 coding DNA: TGTGCCACCAGTGATTCTCCGGGACAGGGGGCGCAGTTCTTC. Its translation is CATSDSPGQGAQFF.

The genes are TRBV15 and TRBJ2-3; possibly TRBD2 for D (5 bases). This CDR3 spans 14 amino acids. Germline lookup yields CDR1 LNHNV and CDR2 YYDKDF (reference sequence). V was clipped by 1 base and J by 4 bases, with 9 bases between them. CDR3 protein: CATSRGDSADTQYF. The DNA for the CDR3 is TGTGCCACCAGCAGAGGAGATAGCGCAGATACGCAGTATTTT.

In its sample, this clonotype was seen a few times. The chain employs TRBV20-1 and TRBJ2-1, with D possibly being TRBD1 (6 bases). CDR3 size: 13 residues. Per the germline V gene, CDR1 is DFQATT and CDR2 is SNEGSKA (reference sequence). Trimming shortened V by 6 bases and J by 3 bases, and 12 bases separated the two germline ends. The CDR3 is CSADTTGYNEQFF. As DNA, the CDR3 is TGCAGTGCCGACACGACAGGCTACAATGAGCAGTTCTTC.

The chain is built from TRBV18 and TRBJ2-1, with TRBD2 identical over 8 bases. The CDR3 length is 17 residues. J lost 2 bases, V lost 2 bases, and 8 bases had no gene match. Germline CDR1 is KGHSH and CDR2 is LQKENI. CDR3 in DNA: TGTGCCAGCTCACCAACGAGAGGTAGCGGGGCCTACAATGAGCAGTTCTTC. Protein sequence: CASSPTRGSGAYNEQFF.